One sample yielded the 22 T cell receptor beta chains listed below, sequenced in a study of T cell clonotyping in hematopoietic cell transplantation. Data came from immunoSEQ multiplex PCR; TCRdb stores just in-frame clones and leaves some out. The table records about 15,000 clones, under 90% of them present only once. The specimen comprised PBMCs, sampled 100 days after allogeneic stem cell transplant. These TCRs come from a male patient aged 60-70 years who had an allogeneic stem cell transplant from a related donor, so the T cells may come from the graft donor. Some clones in this sample may be carry-over from other donors' samples.

The genes are TRBV19 and TRBJ1-1; no reliable D call. The V end lost 4 bases, the J end lost 1 base, and 19 bases lay between the germline ends. From germline, CDR1 is LNHDA and CDR2 SQIVND (reference sequence). The CDR3 runs 17 residues. The CDR3 region has the DNA TGTGCCAGTAGTACTGACCCGGACCCTGGAGAGAACACTGAAGCTTTCTTT. Its protein product is CASSTDPDPGENTEAFF.

The J gene is TRBJ1-6, the V gene TRBV6-4; possibly TRBD1 for D (5 bases). V lost 8 bases, J lost 10 bases, and 21 bases lay in between. The CDR3 totals 15 residues. In germline, CDR1 is MRHNA, CDR2 SNTAGT. This CDR3 reads CASSTSGGGDSPLHF. CDR3 nucleotides: TGTGCCAGCTCAACGTCCGGTGGGGGGGACTCACCCCTCCACTTT.

This clone was seen a single time. The rearrangement uses TRBV30 and TRBJ1-3, with D perhaps matching TRBD1 (5 bases). The germline CDR1 and CDR2 sequences are GTSNPN and SVGIG (reference sequence). V was trimmed by 8 bases and J by 0 bases, leaving 8 bases between them. The CDR3 consists of 12 residues. CDR3 protein: CAETDSGNTIYF. The CDR3 coding sequence is TGTGCCGAGACAGACTCTGGAAACACCATATATTTT.

V and J are TRBV30 and TRBJ2-5; D assignment may be TRBD1 or TRBD2 (5 bases each). The J call is doubtful: the DNA matches TRBJ2-7 better. The length of the CDR3 is 14 residues. CDR1 and CDR2 from the germline V gene are GTSNPN and SVGIG (reference sequence). The CDR3 sequence is CAWSVGTFPYEQYF. The CDR3 DNA is TGTGCCTGGAGTGTCGGGACGTTTCCCTACGAGCAGTACTTC.

The chain is built from TRBV9 and TRBJ1-2, with 9 bases identical to TRBD1. This CDR3 region has 15 residues. From germline, CDR1 is SGDLS and CDR2 YYNGEE. After removal of 4 bases from V and 4 bases from J, the junction contained 8 bases not matched to a gene. This CDR3 is CASSYESTGGYGYTF. DNA for the CDR3: TGTGCCAGCAGCTATGAGTCGACAGGGGGCTATGGCTACACCTTC.

The rearrangement uses TRBV6-5 and TRBJ1-1; D is ambiguous. CDR3 length: 12 amino acids. The germline CDR1 and CDR2 sequences are MNHEY and SVGAGI. The germline V and J ends were trimmed by 3 bases and 6 bases, with 8 bases remaining between them. The CDR3 loop is CASSYPGAEAFF. The CDR3 region has the DNA TGTGCCAGCAGTTATCCTGGGGCTGAAGCTTTCTTT.

The chain recombines TRBV7-2 with TRBJ1-3; weak D call: TRBD1 (6 bases). V was cut by 3 bases and J by 0 bases, with 12 bases left in between. Germline V gene data show CDR1 as SGHTA and CDR2 as FQGNSA. The CDR3 has 16 residues. CDR3 amino acids: CASSLSGANSGNTIYF. DNA of the CDR3: TGTGCCAGCAGCTTGTCGGGGGCTAACTCTGGAAACACCATATATTTT.

The count of this clone is one. The CDR3 DNA reads TGTGCCAGCAGCGTAGACGGAGGAGGTAACACCGGGGAGCTGTTTTTT. It specifies CASSVDGGGNTGELFF. V is TRBV9 and J is TRBJ2-2; the D gene is possibly TRBD2 (5 bases). This CDR3 has 16 amino acids. The V end lost 0 bases, the J end lost 2 bases, and 11 bases lay between the germline ends. From germline, CDR1 is SGDLS and CDR2 YYNGEE.

V usage is TRBV19 and J usage is TRBJ1-5; D remains ambiguous. There are 12 residues in the CDR3. The V end was cut by 2 bases, the J end by 5 bases, with 4 bases between. In germline, CDR1 is LNHDA, CDR2 SQIVND (reference sequence). The CDR3 DNA sequence: TGTGCCAGTAGTATACGATATCAGCCCCAGCATTTT. Amino acid sequence: CASSIRYQPQHF.

V and J are TRBV28 and TRBJ1-2; D unclear. Per the germline V gene, CDR1 is MDHEN and CDR2 is SYDVKM. This CDR3 has 14 residues. V shed 6 bases and J shed 8 bases, with 19 bases lying between them. This CDR3 reads CASSLRDLGGGYTF. CDR3 sequence (DNA): TGTGCCAGCAGCCTTCGGGATCTGGGAGGGGGCTACACCTTC.

V usage is TRBV5-1 and J usage is TRBJ2-3; 8 nucleotides match TRBD2. The V gene end was trimmed by 4 bases and the J gene end by 4 bases; junction bases not matched to a gene: 2. This CDR3 is 13 amino acids long. Germline assignment: CDR1 SGHRS and CDR2 YFSETQ. CDR3 protein: CASSTGGADTQYF. In DNA, the CDR3 is TGCGCCAGCAGCACCGGGGGGGCAGATACGCAGTATTTT.

The chain carries TRBV2 and TRBJ1-2, with TRBD1 identical over 9 bases. Unmatched junction bases numbered 5, after V lost 5 bases and J lost 7 bases. The CDR3 is made up of 13 amino acids. Germline CDR1 reads SNHLY; CDR2 reads FYNNEI. The CDR3, as DNA: TGTGCCAGCAGTACAGGGGGCGAGTTTGGCTACACCTTC. As protein: CASSTGGEFGYTF.

The J gene is TRBJ2-5, the V gene TRBV7-2, with D possibly being TRBD1 (5 bases). V was pared by 6 bases and J by 5 bases, with 19 bases between. The CDR3 has 15 residues. CDR1 is SGHTA, CDR2 FQGNSA, per germline. For the CDR3, the DNA is TGTGCCAGCAGGAGACAGCCGCTTGTTTGGGAGACCCAGTACTTC. Translating it yields CASRRQPLVWETQYF.

The chain employs TRBV19 and TRBJ1-1; D is possibly TRBD1 (5 bases). Trimming left V 3 bases short and J 5 bases short, with 19 bases between. The CDR3 contains 16 residues. Germline CDR1 reads LNHDA; CDR2 reads SQIVND (reference sequence). For the CDR3, the DNA is TGTGCCAGTAGTATTGGGTTTGGGGCGGTGGATACTGAAGCTTTCTTT. Amino acids: CASSIGFGAVDTEAFF.

The chain combines TRBV7-3 with TRBJ2-1, with 10 positions matching TRBD2. This CDR3 spans 18 amino acids. V was clipped by 5 bases and J by 8 bases; unmatched bases: 18. Germline CDR1 is SGHTA and CDR2 is FQGTGA. CDR3 sequence: CASSLRPTIAGGSDEQFF. CDR3 DNA: TGTGCCAGCAGCCTACGACCCACCATAGCGGGGGGCAGCGATGAGCAGTTCTTC.

The rearrangement uses TRBV30 and TRBJ1-1; possible D gene TRBD1, 5 bases. CDR1 is GTSNPN and CDR2 is SVGIG in the germline V gene (reference sequence). The CDR3 runs to 13 residues. Trimming cost V 2 bases and J 5 bases, with 12 bases left between them. The CDR3 DNA sequence: TGTGCCTGGAGTATCACGGGGGGAACTGAAGCTTTCTTT. It specifies CAWSITGGTEAFF.

This rearrangement joins TRBV6-5 to TRBJ1-2; no firm D call. Trimming removed 2 bases at V and 3 bases at J, with 10 bases between. CDR1 is MNHEY, CDR2 SVGAGI, per germline. The CDR3 sequence is 14 residues long. CDR3 nucleotides: TGTGCCAGCAGTTACGGACCCACCCACTATGGCTACACCTTC. Protein sequence: CASSYGPTHYGYTF.

This rearrangement joins TRBV5-6 to TRBJ1-5, with D tentatively TRBD1 (6 bases). V lost 8 bases, J lost 0 bases, and 12 bases lay in between. Germline V gene lookup returns CDR1 SGHDT and CDR2 YYEEEE. This CDR3 region has 14 residues. The CDR3 sequence: CASSRTDSNQPQHF. As DNA, the CDR3 is TGTGCCAGTTCCCGGACAGATAGCAATCAGCCCCAGCATTTT.

The CDR3 loop is CSVKDSRNQPQHF. Written as DNA, the CDR3 is TGCAGCGTGAAAGACAGCCGCAATCAGCCCCAGCATTTT. The chain combines TRBV29-1 with TRBJ1-5, with D perhaps TRBD1 (5 bases). This CDR3 is built from 13 residues. V shed 6 bases and J shed 2 bases, with 11 bases lying between them. The germline CDR1 and CDR2 sequences are SQVTM and ANQGSEA.

The chain couples TRBV11-2 to TRBJ2-2, with 12 positions matching TRBD1. Germline V gene data show CDR1 as SGHAT and CDR2 as FQNNGV. V gave up 4 bases and J gave up 6 bases; unmatched junction bases: 15. This CDR3 spans 19 amino acids. The CDR3 protein is CASSSLFPGDRGRAGELFF. Written as DNA, the CDR3 is TGTGCCAGCAGCTCCCTATTCCCCGGGGACAGGGGGCGCGCCGGGGAGCTGTTTTTT.

This sequence joins TRBV5-6 and TRBJ2-7; D possibly corresponds to TRBD2 (7 bases). Germline V CDR1 and CDR2: SGHDT, YYEEEE. The germline V and J ends were trimmed by 4 bases and 2 bases, with 16 bases remaining between them. The CDR3 runs to 15 residues. CDR3 DNA: TGTGCCAGCAGCGGGGGGGAGGGGGAACCCTACGAGCAGTACTTC. Protein sequence: CASSGGEGEPYEQYF.

DNA of the CDR3: TGTGCCAGCAGCCAAGCCCTAGACTTCGGGGATACGCAGTATTTT. This codes for CASSQALDFGDTQYF. The chain uses TRBV4-2 and TRBJ2-3; no clear D gene. Trimming pared 1 base from V and 6 bases from J, leaving 14 bases between. The V gene's germline CDR1 is LGHNA and CDR2 YNFKEQ. This CDR3 is 15 amino acids long.